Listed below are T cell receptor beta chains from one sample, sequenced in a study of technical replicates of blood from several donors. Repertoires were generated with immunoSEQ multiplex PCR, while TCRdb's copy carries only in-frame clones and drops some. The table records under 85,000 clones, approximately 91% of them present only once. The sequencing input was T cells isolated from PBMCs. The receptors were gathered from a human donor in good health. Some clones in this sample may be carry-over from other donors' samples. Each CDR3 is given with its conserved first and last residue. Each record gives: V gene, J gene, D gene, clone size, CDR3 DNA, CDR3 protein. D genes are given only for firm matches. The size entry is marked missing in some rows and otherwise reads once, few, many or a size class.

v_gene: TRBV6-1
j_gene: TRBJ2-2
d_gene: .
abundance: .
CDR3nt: TGTGCCAGCAGTGTATTTACTGATAACACCGGGGAGCTGTTTTTT
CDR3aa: CASSVFTDNTGELFF

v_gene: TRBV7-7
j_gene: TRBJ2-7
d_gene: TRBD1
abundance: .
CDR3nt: TGTGCTAGCAGCACCCCGGGACAGGGGGCCTACGAGCAGTACTTC
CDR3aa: CASSTPGQGAYEQYF

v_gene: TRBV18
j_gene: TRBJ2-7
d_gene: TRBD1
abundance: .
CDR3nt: TGTGCCAGCTCACACCGGGACAGGGGACACGAGCAGTACTTC
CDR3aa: CASSHRDRGHEQYF

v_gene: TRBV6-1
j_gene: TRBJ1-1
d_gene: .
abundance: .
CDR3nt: TGTGCCAGCAGGGAGAGAAAGACTGAAGCTTTCTTT
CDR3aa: CASRERKTEAFF

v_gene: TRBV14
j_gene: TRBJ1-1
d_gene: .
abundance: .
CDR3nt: TGTGCCAGCAGCCAAGGACAGGCGAGGGCTTTCTTT
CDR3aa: CASSQGQARAFF

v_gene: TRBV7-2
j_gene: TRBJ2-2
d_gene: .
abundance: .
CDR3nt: TGTGCCAGCAGCTCCCCTCTTGTGGGGGAGCTGTTTTTT
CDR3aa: CASSSPLVGELFF

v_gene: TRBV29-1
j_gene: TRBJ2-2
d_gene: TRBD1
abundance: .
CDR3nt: TGCAGCGTTGTTATTACAGGGGGCGGCGGGGAGCTGTTTTTT
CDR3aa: CSVVITGGGGELFF

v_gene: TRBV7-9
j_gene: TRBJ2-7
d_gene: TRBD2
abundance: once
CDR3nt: TGTGCCAGCAGCCCTCTTACCAGGACTAGCTTGACCTACGAGCAGTACTTC
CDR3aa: CASSPLTRTSLTYEQYF

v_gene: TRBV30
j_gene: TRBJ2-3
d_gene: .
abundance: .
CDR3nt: TGTGCCTGGAGTGGAAATTTAGGCACAGATACGCAGTATTTT
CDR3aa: CAWSGNLGTDTQYF

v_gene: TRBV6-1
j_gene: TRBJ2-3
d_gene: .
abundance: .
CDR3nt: TGTGCCAGCAGTGAGCAGGGTTATACAGATACGCAGTATTTT
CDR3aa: CASSEQGYTDTQYF

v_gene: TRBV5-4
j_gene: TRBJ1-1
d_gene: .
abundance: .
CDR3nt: TGTGCCAGCAGCTCGACAGGTGGAACTGAAGCTTTCTTT
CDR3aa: CASSSTGGTEAFF

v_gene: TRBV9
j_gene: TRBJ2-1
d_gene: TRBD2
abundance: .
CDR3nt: TGTGCCAGCAGCGTAGTAACTAGCGGGGGATACAATGAGCAGTTCTTC
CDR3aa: CASSVVTSGGYNEQFF

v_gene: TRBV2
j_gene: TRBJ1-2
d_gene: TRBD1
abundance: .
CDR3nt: TGTGCCAGCAGTAGGACAGGGGGGGACTATGGCTACACCTTC
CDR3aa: CASSRTGGDYGYTF

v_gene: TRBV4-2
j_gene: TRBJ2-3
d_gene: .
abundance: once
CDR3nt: TGTGCCAGCAGCCAATCTAGCAGCGATACGCAGTATTTT
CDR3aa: CASSQSSSDTQYF

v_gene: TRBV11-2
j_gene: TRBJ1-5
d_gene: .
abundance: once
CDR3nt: TGTGCCAGCAGCTTATACAGGGATCAGCCCCAGCATTTT
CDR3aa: CASSLYRDQPQHF

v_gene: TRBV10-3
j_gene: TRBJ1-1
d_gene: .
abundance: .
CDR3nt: TGTGCCATCCATGGAGGGGACACTGAAGCTTTCTTT
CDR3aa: CAIHGGDTEAFF

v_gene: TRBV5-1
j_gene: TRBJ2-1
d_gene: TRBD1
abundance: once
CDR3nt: TGCGCCAGCAGTGGGGACAGCCGTAACAATGAGCAGTTCTTC
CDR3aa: CASSGDSRNNEQFF

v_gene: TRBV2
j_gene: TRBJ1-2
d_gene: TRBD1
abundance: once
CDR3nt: TGTGCCAGCAGTGCGGACAGGCTAGAGAATGGCTACACCTTC
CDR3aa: CASSADRLENGYTF

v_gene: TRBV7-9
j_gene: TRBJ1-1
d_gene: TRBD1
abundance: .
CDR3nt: TGTGCCAGCACTCGTCAGGGGGCCCCTGAAGCTTTCTTT
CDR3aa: CASTRQGAPEAFF

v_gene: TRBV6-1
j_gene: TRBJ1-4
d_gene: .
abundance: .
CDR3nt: TGTGCCAGCAATAGATACAGGGTGGGGGATGAAAAACTGTTTTTT
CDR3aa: CASNRYRVGDEKLFF

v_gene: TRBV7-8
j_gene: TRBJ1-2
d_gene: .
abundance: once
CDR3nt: TGTGCCAGCAGCTTAGTACAGGATAACTATGGCTACACCTTC
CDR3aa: CASSLVQDNYGYTF

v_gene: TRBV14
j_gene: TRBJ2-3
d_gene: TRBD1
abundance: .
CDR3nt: TGTGCCAGCAGCACGAGGCGGGACAGGGACACAGATACGCAGTATTTT
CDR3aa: CASSTRRDRDTDTQYF

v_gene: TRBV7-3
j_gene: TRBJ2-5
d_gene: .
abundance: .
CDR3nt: TGTGCCAGCAGCGTAACCGGGACAAAGAAAGAGACCCAGTACTTC
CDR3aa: CASSVTGTKKETQYF

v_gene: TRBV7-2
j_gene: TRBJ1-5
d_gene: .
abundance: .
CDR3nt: TGTGCCAGCAGCTTAATCTACGCAGGCGTACTGCAGCCCCAGCATTTT
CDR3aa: CASSLIYAGVLQPQHF

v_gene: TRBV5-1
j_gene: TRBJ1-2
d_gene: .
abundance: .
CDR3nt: TGCGCCAGCAGCTTGGATTCGGCAGGGGTATATGGCTACACCTTC
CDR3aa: CASSLDSAGVYGYTF

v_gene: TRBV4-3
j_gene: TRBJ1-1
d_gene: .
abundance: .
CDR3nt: TGCGCCAGCAGCCAAGATCCAGTGGAGGAAGCTTTCTTT
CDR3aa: CASSQDPVEEAFF

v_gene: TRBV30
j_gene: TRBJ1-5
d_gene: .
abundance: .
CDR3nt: TGTGCCTGGAGCGGTCGTGCCGGGTCTTTTAATCAGCCCCAGCATTTT
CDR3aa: CAWSGRAGSFNQPQHF

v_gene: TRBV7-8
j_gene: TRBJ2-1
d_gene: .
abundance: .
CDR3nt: TGTGCCAGCAGCCCAATACTAGCACCCGAGCAGTTCTTC
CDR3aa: CASSPILAPEQFF

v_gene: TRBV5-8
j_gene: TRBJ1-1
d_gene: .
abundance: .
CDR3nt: TGTGCCAGCAGCCGGAGGGGGGGCCTGAACACTGAAGCTTTCTTT
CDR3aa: CASSRRGGLNTEAFF

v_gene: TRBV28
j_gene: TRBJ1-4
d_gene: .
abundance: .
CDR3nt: TGTGCCAGCAGTCGGACACAATTAAATGAAAAACTGTTTTTT
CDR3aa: CASSRTQLNEKLFF

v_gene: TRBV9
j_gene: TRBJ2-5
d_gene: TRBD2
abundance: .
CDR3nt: TGTGCCAGCAGCGCAGGCTCGGCGTCGGGAGGCCGGGGAGGAGAGACCCAGTACTTC
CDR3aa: CASSAGSASGGRGGETQYF

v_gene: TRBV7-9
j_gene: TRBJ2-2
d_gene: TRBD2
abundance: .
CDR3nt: TGTGCCAGCAGCCCGGGACTAGCGGGGGACACCGGGGAGCTGTTTTTT
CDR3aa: CASSPGLAGDTGELFF

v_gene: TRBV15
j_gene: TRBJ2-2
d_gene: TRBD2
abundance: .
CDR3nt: TGTGCCACCAGCAAGCGGGAGGGCCTCACCGGGGAGCTGTTTTTT
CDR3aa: CATSKREGLTGELFF

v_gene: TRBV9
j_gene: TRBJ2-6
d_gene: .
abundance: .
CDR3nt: TGTGCCAGCAGTAACCCCCCGAGTGGGGCCAACGTCCTGACTTTC
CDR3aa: CASSNPPSGANVLTF

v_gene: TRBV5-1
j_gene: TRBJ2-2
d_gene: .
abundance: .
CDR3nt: TGCGCCAGCAGCTTGCCCGGGTATGACACCGGGGAGCTGTTTTTT
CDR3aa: CASSLPGYDTGELFF

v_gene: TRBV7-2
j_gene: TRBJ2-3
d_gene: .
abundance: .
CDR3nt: TGTGCCAGCAGCCCCAGAAAAAGGGGGAGGGTGTCTAGCACAGATACGCAGTATTTT
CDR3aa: CASSPRKRGRVSSTDTQYF

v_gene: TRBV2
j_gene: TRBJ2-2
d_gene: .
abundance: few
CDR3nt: TGTGCCAGCAGTGAGTTGGAGGGCCCCGGGGAGCTGTTTTTT
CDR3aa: CASSELEGPGELFF

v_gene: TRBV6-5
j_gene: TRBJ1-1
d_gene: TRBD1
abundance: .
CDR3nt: TGTGCCAGCAGGGGCTTTGGGACAGCCAACACTGAAGCTTTCTTT
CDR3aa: CASRGFGTANTEAFF

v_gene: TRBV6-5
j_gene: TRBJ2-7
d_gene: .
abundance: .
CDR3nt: TGTGCCAGCAGTTACCTAGACGGGGGAGTCTACGAGCAGTACTTC
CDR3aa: CASSYLDGGVYEQYF

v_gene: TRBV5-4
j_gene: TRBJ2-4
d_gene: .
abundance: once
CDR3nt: TGTGCCAGCAGCTTCGGAGATCAAGCCAAAAACATTCAGTACTTC
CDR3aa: CASSFGDQAKNIQYF

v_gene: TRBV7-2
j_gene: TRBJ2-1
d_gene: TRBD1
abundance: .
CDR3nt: TGTGCCAGCAGCCCAAAGGGACAGGGGAGCGGCCATGAGCAGTTCTTC
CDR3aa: CASSPKGQGSGHEQFF

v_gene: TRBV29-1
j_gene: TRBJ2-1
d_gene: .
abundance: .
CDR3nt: TGCAGCGTTGAATACCCTCGGCGGGGCTCCTACAATGAGCAGTTCTTC
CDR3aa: CSVEYPRRGSYNEQFF

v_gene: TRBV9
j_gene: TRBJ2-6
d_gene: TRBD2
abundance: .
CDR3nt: TGTGCCAGCAGCCCCAATCGGGGGGGCTCTGGGGCCAACGTCCTGACTTTC
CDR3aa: CASSPNRGGSGANVLTF

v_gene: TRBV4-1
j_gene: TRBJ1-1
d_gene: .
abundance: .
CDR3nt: TGCGCCAGCAGCCAGGGTACTCTGGGAGGGGGCACTGAAGCTTTCTTT
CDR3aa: CASSQGTLGGGTEAFF

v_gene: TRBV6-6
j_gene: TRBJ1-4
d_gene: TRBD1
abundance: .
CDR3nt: TGTGCCAGCAGCAAAGGGGGCGGCTATGAAAAACTGTTTTTT
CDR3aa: CASSKGGGYEKLFF

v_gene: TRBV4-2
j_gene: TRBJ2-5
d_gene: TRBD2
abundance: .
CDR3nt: TGTGCCAGCAGCCAAGATGGGCTAGCGGGAGGTTTCCAAGAGACCCAGTACTTC
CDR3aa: CASSQDGLAGGFQETQYF

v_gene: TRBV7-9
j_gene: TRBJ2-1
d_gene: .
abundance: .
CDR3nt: TGTGCCAGCAGCTTTACAGTCGATGAGCAGTTCTTC
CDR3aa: CASSFTVDEQFF

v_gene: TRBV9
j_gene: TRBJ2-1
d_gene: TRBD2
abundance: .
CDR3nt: TGTGCCAGCACCCCGGGACTAGGAAATGAGCAGTTCTTC
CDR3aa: CASTPGLGNEQFF

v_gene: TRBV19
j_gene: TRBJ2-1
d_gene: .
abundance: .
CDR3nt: TGTGCCAGCAGAAGCAATGAGCAGTTCTTC
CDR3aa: CASRSNEQFF

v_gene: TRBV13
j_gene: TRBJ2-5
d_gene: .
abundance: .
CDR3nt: TGTGCCAGCAGCTCCAGGGGCCAAGAGACCCAGTACTTC
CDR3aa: CASSSRGQETQYF

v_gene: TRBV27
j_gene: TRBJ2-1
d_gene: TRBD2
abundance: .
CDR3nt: TGTGCCAGCAGTTTCCTAGCGGGTGGTTTAGGCAATGAGCAGTTCTTC
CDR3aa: CASSFLAGGLGNEQFF

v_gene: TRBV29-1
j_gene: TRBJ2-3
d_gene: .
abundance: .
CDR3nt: TGCAGCGTTGTCTCTAGCACAGATACGCAGTATTTT
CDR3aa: CSVVSSTDTQYF

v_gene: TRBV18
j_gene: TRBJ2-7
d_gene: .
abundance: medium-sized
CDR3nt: TGTGCCAGCTCACCAAGCCTATTTGACAGGAGTCCCTACGAGCAGTACTTC
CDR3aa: CASSPSLFDRSPYEQYF

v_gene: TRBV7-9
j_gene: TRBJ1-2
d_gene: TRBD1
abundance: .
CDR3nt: TGTGCCAGCAGCTTAACCTTGACAGGGGGCAGGAACTATGGCTACACCTTC
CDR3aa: CASSLTLTGGRNYGYTF

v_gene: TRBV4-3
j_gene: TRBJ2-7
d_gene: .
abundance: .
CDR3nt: TGCGCCAGCAGCTTCACAGGGGCGGGGTACGAGCAGTACTTC
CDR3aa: CASSFTGAGYEQYF